This T cell receptor (beta chain) was documented in a study of T-cell reconstitution after alpha-beta-depleted transplantation in children. This clonotype showed up many times. Its antigen is unknown. Construction of the TCRbeta library involved unique molecular identifiers. Each CDR3 protein is one row after TCRdb ran MiXCR on the PCR reads. This table has more than 85,000 distinct CDR3 sequences, about 6% appearing once. Broader study findings: It was newly produced T cells that mostly accounted for T-cell counts and diversity one year after transplant.

The germline V and J ends were trimmed by 8 bases and 2 bases, with 7 bases remaining between them. The CDR3 covers 11 residues. Germline assignment: CDR1 MDHEN and CDR2 SYDVKM. This material consisted of PBMCs, mostly from graft donor cells, taken 60 days after TCRalphabeta/CD19-depleted stem cell transplant. The chain combines TRBV28 with TRBJ2-7; D is unclear. This sequence was found in a female patient between 2 and 15 years old who had a stem cell transplant for Fanconi anemia, so the T cells may come from the graft donor. The CDR3 sequence: CASSSPYEQYF. The CDR3 DNA follows: TGTGCCAGCTCATCACCCTACGAGCAGTACTTC. The entire variable domain, with the rest obtained from reference TRBV28 and TRBJ2-7, is as follows: DVKVTQSSRYLVKRTGEKVFLECVQDMDHENMFWYRQDPGLGLRLIYFSYDVKMKEKGDIPEGYSVSREKKERFSLILESASTNQTSMYLCASSSPYEQYFGPGTRLTVT.